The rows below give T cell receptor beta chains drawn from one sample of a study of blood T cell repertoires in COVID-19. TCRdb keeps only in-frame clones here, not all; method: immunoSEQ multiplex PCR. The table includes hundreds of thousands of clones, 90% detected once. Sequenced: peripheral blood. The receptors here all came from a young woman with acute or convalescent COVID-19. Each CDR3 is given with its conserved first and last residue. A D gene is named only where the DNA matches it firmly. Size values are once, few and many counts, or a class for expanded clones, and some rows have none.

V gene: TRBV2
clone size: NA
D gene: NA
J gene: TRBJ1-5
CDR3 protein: CASSGRGSNQPQHF
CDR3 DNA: TGTGCCAGCAGTGGGCGGGGTAGCAATCAGCCCCAGCATTTT

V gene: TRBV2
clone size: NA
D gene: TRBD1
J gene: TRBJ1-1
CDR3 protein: CASSVTGWGTEAFF
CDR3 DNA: TGTGCCAGCAGTGTGACAGGGTGGGGCACTGAAGCTTTCTTT

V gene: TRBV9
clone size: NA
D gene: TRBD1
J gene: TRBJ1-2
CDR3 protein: CASSAPTTQGARGIYGYTF
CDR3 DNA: TGTGCCAGCAGCGCCCCCACTACACAGGGGGCGCGGGGAATCTATGGCTACACCTTC

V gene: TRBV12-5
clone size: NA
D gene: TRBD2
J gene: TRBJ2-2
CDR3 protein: CASGLGSRERGASTGELFF
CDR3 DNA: TGTGCTAGTGGTTTGGGGTCGCGAGAGCGGGGGGCAAGCACCGGGGAGCTGTTTTTT

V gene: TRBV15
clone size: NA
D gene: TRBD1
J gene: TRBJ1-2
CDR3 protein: CATSGPGGNYGYTF
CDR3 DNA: TGTGCCACCAGCGGACCAGGGGGAAACTATGGCTACACCTTC

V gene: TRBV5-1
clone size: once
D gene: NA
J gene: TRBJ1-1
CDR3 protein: CASSLVGEGTEAFF
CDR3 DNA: TGCGCCAGCAGCTTGGTTGGGGAGGGCACTGAAGCTTTCTTT

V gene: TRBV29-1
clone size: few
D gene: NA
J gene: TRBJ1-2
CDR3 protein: CSVEVRGRGYTF
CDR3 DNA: TGCAGCGTTGAAGTGCGGGGTCGTGGCTACACCTTC

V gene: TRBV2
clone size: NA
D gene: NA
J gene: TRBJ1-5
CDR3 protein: CASRDLKGGPDFNQPQHF
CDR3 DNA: TGTGCCAGCAGGGACTTGAAAGGCGGCCCAGATTTCAATCAGCCCCAGCATTTT

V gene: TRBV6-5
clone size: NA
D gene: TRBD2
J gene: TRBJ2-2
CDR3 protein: CASNTGLGQFELFF
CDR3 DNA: TGTGCCAGCAATACGGGACTAGGCCAGTTCGAGCTGTTTTTT

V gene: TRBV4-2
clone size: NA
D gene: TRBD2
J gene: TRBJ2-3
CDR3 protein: CASSQGTSGGEAQYF
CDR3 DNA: TGTGCCAGCAGCCAAGGGACTAGCGGGGGGGAAGCGCAGTATTTT

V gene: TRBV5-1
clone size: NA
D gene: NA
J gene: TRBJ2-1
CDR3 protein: CASSQSGYNNEQFF
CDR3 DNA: TGCGCCAGCAGCCAAAGCGGGTATAATAATGAGCAGTTCTTC

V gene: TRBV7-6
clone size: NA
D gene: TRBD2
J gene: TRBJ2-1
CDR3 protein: CASSSPSGPPDNEQFF
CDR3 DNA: TGTGCCAGCAGCTCCCCTAGCGGGCCCCCGGACAATGAGCAGTTCTTC

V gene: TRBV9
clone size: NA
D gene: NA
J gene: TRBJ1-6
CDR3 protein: CASSVDGSSPLHF
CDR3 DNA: TGTGCCAGCAGCGTAGACGGGTCATCACCCCTCCACTTT

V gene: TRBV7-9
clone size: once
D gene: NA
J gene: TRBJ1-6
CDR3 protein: CASGEGSPLHF
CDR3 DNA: TGTGCCAGCGGTGAGGGATCACCCCTCCACTTT

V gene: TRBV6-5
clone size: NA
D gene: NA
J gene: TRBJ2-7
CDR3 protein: CASRIQGWYEQYF
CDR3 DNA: TGTGCCAGCAGGATACAGGGTTGGTACGAGCAGTACTTC